The 7 T cell receptor beta chains reported below all come from one sample, sequenced in a study of neurological immune-mediated disorders. One entry per CDR3 protein, called by TCRdb with MiXCR from the 5' RACE reads. This sample has 50,000 to 65,000 distinct CDR3 sequences, with more than 3% found just once. The sequencing input was PBMCs. These receptors came from a man aged 25-45 years with multiple sclerosis.

This clonotype was counted between two and nine times. The V and J genes are TRBV9 and TRBJ1-2; D unclear. This CDR3 has 14 amino acids. The germline V gene has CDR1 SGDLS and CDR2 YYNGEE. V dropped 3 bases and J dropped 3 bases, with 12 bases sitting between them. The CDR3 sequence: CASSDTRYHYGYTF. In DNA form, the CDR3 reads TGTGCCAGCAGCGATACGAGGTACCACTATGGCTACACCTTC.

This clonotype has at least ten counts. Since a much larger clone is just one base distant, this may be a read error. CDR3 nucleotide sequence: TGTGCCAGCAGCTTGGGAAAGGGGGGAACTGAAGCTTTCTTT. It encodes CASSLGKGGTEAFF. V and J are TRBV7-6 and TRBJ1-1; possible D gene TRBD1, 6 bases. V lost 3 bases, J lost 5 bases, and 13 bases lay in between. This CDR3 has 14 residues. The germline CDR1 and CDR2 sequences are SGHVS and FNYEAQ. Supplemented by reference TRBV7-6 and TRBJ1-1, the full variable domain reads GAGVSQSPRYKVTKRGQDVALRCDPISGHVSLYWYRQALGQGPEFLTYFNYEAQQDKSGLPNDRFSAERPEGSISTLTIQRTEQRDSAMYRCASSLGKGGTEAFFGQGTRLTVV.

This clonotype was detected many times. The chain carries TRBV4-2 and TRBJ2-7; tentatively, D is TRBD1 (5 bases). From germline, CDR1 is LGHNA and CDR2 YNFKEQ. The CDR3 is 15 amino acids. V was clipped by 0 bases and J by 5 bases, with 14 bases between them. CDR3 sequence (DNA): TGTGCCAGCAGCCAAGATGACGCAGGGTATAACGAGCAGTACTTC. Amino acid sequence: CASSQDDAGYNEQYF.

This clonotype was found many times. The V call is TRBV29-1, the J call TRBJ2-5; perhaps D is TRBD1 or TRBD2 (5 bases each). Germline V gene data show CDR1 as SQVTM and CDR2 as ANQGSEA. V was clipped by 3 bases and J by 2 bases, with 22 bases between them. This CDR3 has 17 residues. The CDR3 nucleotides are TGCAGCGTTGAGGGGAGCAGGGCCAGGGAGTCACAAGAGACCCAGTACTTC. This translates into CSVEGSRARESQETQYF.

This clonotype was counted at least ten times. This sequence joins TRBV5-1 and TRBJ1-1; D gene unclear. V was trimmed by 1 base and J by 3 bases, leaving 10 bases between them. Germline CDR1 and CDR2: SGHRS and YFSETQ. This CDR3 is built from 14 residues. Here the CDR3 reads CASSLPRRDTEAFF. The CDR3 DNA reads as TGCGCCAGCAGCTTGCCGAGACGGGACACTGAAGCTTTCTTT.

With respect to this clonotype: This may arise from a read error, as a much more abundant clone is one base away. The chain links TRBV20-1 to TRBJ1-2; D might be TRBD1 (5 bases). V lost 6 bases to trimming and J lost 4 bases, with 15 bases between them. The CDR3 extends over 13 amino acids. Germline-derived CDR1 and CDR2 are DFQATT and SNEGSKA (reference sequence). In DNA, the CDR3 is TGCAGTGCCCCAGGGAAGGGTGGCTATGGCTACACCTTC. Its protein is CSAPGKGGYGYTF.

This clonotype has a count of ten or more. The V gene is TRBV5-1, the J gene TRBJ1-2, with a weak D call TRBD1 (5 bases). The CDR3 consists of 15 residues. With 4 bases removed from V and 4 bases from J, the gap between germline ends came to 17 bases. Looked up from germline, CDR1 is SGHRS and CDR2 is YFSETQ. CDR3 nucleotide sequence: TGCGCCAGCAGCGGGACCGAACATCAACTCTATGGCTACACCTTC. Its protein is CASSGTEHQLYGYTF.